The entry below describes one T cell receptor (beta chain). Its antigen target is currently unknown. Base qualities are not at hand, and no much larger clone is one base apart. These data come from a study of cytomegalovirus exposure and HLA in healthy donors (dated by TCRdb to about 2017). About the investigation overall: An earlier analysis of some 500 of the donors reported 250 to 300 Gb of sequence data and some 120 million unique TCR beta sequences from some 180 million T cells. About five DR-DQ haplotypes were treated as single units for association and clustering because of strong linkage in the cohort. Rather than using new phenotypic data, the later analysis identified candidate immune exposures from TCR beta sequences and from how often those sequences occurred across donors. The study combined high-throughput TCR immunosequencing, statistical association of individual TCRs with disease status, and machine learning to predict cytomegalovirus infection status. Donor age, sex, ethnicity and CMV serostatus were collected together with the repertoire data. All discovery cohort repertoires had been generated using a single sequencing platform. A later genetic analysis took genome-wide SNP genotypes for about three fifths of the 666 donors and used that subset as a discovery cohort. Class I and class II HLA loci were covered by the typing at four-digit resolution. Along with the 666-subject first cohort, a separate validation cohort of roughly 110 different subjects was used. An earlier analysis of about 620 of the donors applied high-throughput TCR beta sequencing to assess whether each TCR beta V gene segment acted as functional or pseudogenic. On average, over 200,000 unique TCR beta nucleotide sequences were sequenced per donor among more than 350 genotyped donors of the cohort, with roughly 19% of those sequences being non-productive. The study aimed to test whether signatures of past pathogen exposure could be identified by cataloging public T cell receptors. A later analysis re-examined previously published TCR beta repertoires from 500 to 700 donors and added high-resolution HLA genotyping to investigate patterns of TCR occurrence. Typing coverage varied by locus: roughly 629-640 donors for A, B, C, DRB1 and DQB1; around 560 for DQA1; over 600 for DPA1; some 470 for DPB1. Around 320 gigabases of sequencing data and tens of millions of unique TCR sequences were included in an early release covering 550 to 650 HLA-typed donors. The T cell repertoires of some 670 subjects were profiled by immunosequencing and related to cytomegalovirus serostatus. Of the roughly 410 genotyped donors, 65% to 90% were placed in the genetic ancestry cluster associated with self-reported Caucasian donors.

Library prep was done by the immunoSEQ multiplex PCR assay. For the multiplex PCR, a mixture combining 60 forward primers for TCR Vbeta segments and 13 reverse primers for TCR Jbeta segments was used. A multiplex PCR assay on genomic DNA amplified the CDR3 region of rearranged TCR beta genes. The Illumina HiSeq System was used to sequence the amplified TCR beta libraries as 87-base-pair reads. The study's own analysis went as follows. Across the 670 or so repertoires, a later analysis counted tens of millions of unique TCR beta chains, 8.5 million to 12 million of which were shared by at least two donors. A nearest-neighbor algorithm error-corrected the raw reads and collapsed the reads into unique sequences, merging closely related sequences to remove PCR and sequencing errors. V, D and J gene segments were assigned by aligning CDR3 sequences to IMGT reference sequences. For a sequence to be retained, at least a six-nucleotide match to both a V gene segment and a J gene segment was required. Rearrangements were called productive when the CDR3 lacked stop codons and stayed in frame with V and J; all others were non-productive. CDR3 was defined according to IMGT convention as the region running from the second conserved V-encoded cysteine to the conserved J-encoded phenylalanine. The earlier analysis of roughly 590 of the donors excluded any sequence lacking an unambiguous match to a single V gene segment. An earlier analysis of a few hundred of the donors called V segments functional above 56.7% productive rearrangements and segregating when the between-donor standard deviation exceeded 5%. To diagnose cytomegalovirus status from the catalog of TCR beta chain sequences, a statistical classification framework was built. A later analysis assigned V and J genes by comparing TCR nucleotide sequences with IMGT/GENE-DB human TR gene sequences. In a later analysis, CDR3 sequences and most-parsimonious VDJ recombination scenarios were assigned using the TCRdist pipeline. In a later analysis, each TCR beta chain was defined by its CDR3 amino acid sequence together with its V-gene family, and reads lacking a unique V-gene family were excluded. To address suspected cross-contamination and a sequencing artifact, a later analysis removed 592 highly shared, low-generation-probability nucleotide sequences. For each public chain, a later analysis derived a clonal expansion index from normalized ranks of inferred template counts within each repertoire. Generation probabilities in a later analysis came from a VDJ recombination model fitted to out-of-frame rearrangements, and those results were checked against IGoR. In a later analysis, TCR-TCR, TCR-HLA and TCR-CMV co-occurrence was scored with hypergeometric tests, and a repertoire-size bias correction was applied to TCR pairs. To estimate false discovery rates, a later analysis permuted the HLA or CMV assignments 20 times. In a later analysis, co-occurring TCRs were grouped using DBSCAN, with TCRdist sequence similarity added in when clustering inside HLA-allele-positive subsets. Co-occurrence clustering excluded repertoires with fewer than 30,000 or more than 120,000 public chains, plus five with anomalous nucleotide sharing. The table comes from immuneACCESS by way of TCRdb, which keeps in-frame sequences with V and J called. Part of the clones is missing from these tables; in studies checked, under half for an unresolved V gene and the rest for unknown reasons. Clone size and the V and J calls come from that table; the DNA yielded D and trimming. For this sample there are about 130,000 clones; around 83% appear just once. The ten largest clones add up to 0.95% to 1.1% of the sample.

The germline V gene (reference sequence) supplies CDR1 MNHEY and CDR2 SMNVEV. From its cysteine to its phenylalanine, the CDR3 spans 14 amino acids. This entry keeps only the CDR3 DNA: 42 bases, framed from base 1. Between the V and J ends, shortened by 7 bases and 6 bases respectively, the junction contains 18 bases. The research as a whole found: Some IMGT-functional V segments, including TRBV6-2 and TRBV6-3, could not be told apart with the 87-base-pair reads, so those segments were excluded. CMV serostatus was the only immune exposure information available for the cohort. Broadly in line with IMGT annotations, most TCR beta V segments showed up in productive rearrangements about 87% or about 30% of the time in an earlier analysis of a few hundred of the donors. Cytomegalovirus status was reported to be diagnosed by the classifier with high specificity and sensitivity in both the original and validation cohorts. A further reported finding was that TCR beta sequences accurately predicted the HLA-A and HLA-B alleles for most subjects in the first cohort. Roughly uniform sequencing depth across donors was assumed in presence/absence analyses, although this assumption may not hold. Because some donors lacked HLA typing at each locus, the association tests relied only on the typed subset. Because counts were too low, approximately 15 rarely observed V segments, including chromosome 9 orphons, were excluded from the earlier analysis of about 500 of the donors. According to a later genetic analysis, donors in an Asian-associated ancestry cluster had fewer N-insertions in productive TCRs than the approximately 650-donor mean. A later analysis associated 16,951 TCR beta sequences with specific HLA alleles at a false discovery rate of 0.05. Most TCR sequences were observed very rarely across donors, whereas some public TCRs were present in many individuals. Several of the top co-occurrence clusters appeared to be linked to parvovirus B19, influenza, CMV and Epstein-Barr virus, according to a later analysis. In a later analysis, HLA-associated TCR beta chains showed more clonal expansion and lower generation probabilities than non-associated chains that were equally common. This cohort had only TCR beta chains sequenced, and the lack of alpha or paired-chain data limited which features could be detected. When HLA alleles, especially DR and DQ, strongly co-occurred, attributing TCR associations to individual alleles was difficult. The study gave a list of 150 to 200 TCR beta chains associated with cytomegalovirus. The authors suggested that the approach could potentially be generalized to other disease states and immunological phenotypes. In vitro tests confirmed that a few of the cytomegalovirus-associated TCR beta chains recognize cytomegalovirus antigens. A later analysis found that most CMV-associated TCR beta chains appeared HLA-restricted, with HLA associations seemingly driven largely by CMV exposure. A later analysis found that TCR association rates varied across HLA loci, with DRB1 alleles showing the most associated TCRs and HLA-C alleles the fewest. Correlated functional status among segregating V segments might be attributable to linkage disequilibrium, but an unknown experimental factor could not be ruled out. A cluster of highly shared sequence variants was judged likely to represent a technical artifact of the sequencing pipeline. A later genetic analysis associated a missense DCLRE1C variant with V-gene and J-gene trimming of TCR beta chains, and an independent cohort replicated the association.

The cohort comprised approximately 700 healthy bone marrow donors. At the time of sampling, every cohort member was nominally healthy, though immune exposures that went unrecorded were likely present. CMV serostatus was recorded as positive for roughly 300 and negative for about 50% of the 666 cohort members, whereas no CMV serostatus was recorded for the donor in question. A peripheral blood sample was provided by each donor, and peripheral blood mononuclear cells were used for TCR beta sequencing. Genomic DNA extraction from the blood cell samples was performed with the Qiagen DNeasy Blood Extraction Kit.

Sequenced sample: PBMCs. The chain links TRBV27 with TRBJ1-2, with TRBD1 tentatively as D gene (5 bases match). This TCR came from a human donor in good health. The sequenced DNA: TGTGCCAGCAAACATACCGGGACTATGGATGGCTACACCTTC. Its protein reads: CASKHTGTMDGYTF.